These 27 T cell receptor beta chains came from one sample sequenced in a study of control samples from healthy donors and cancer patients. The assay was immunoSEQ multiplex PCR, and TCRdb's table has in-frame clones only and misses some. The sample lists some 90,000 clones, roughly 91% occurring once. The sequencing sample was made of blood. The receptors shown here come from a woman aged 60-75 years in good health.

Only a few counts were recorded for this clone. This sequence joins TRBV28 and TRBJ1-2; D unresolved. This CDR3 has 12 amino acids. Between the trimmed V and J ends, which lost 5 bases and 8 bases, there was a span of 12 bases. CDR1 and CDR2 from the germline V gene are MDHEN and SYDVKM. This CDR3 is CASSTYTEGYTF. The CDR3 bases are TGTGCCAGCAGTACCTATACTGAGGGCTACACCTTC.

The CDR3, as DNA: TGTGCCACCAGAATAGACAGGGATTACGAGCAGTACTTC. Protein product: CATRIDRDYEQYF. The genes are TRBV24-1 and TRBJ2-7, with 7 bases lining up with TRBD1. V gave up 7 bases and J gave up 4 bases; unmatched junction bases: 6. This CDR3 contains 13 residues. CDR1 and CDR2 from the germline V gene are KGHDR and SFDVKD.

The chain recombines TRBV5-5 with TRBJ1-2, with no clear D. Trimming cost V 4 bases and J 3 bases, with 10 bases left between them. CDR3 length equals 13 residues. CDR1 is SGHKS, CDR2 YYEKEE, per germline (reference sequence). CDR3 sequence reads: CASSPGGHYGYTF. CDR3 in DNA: TGTGCCAGCAGCCCCGGAGGGCACTATGGCTACACCTTC.

This rearrangement joins TRBV19 to TRBJ1-5, with D possibly being TRBD1 (6 bases). The CDR3 has 18 amino acids. The germline gives CDR1 LNHDA, CDR2 SQIVND (reference sequence). The germline V and J ends were trimmed by 7 bases and 2 bases, with 24 bases remaining between them. The CDR3 spells CASTRQERSAGGNQPQHF. The CDR3 bases are TGTGCCAGTACCAGACAGGAACGCTCGGCAGGCGGCAATCAGCCCCAGCATTTT.

CDR3 sequence (DNA): TGTGCCAGCAGTTACCCTAGCGGGGGGGAAACAGATACGCAGTATTTT. Its translation is CASSYPSGGETDTQYF. This chain uses TRBV6-2 or TRBV6-3 with TRBJ2-3, with 12 bases lining up with TRBD2. CDR3 length: 16 residues. Trimming at V came to 2 bases and at J to 3 bases, leaving 3 bases not matched to a gene. In germline, CDR1 is MNHEY, CDR2 SVGEGT.

The V and J genes are TRBV18 and TRBJ1-5, with TRBD1 as a possible D gene (6 bases). Trimming cost V 6 bases and J 6 bases, with 15 bases left between them. CDR3 length: 14 residues. The germline gives CDR1 KGHSH, CDR2 LQKENI. The CDR3 here is CASSQQGVSQPQHF. In nucleotides, the CDR3 is TGTGCCAGCTCTCAACAGGGTGTAAGTCAGCCCCAGCATTTT.

The chain carries TRBV4-2 and TRBJ1-2, with D possibly matching TRBD1 (6 bases). Trimming cost V 2 bases and J 8 bases, with 21 bases left between them. The germline V gene encodes CDR1 LGHNA and CDR2 YNFKEQ. The CDR3 totals 16 residues. CDR3: CASSQSWDNPGPGYTF. In nucleotides, the CDR3 is TGTGCCAGCAGCCAATCCTGGGACAACCCCGGCCCCGGCTACACCTTC.

V usage is TRBV25-1 and J usage is TRBJ1-2, with D perhaps matching TRBD1 (6 bases). The CDR3 covers 14 residues. The V gene lost 0 bases and the J gene lost 2 bases, with 7 bases spanning the gap. From germline, CDR1 is MGHDK and CDR2 SYGVNS. Here the CDR3 reads CASSEYGGNYGYTF. DNA of the CDR3: TGTGCCAGCAGTGAATATGGGGGCAACTATGGCTACACCTTC.

The chain uses TRBV5-1 and TRBJ2-6, with 7 bases lining up with TRBD1. The CDR3 consists of 16 residues. The V gene's germline CDR1 is SGHRS and CDR2 YFSETQ. Losses at the gene ends were 0 bases for V and 2 bases for J; bases not matched to a gene: 2. In nucleotides, the CDR3 is TGCGCCAGCAGCTTGGTTACAGGGGCTGGGGCCAACGTCCTGACTTTC. Amino acid sequence: CASSLVTGAGANVLTF. Filled out from reference TRBV5-1 and TRBJ2-6, the complete variable domain reads KAGVTQTPRYLIKTRGQQVTLSCSPISGHRSVSWYQQTPGQGLQFLFEYFSETQRNKGNFPGRFSGRQFSNSRSEMNVSTLELGDSALYLCASSLVTGAGANVLTFGAGSRLTVL.

The J gene is TRBJ1-5, the V gene TRBV12-1. TRBV12-1 is described as a pseudogene. The CDR3 is made up of 15 amino acids. The CDR3 loop reads CASSSSVGSNQPQHF. In DNA form, the CDR3 reads TGTGCCAGCAGCTCCTCGGTTGGCAGCAATCAGCCCCAGCATTTT.

The chain combines TRBV7-2 with TRBJ2-7; tentative D call: TRBD2 (5 bases). The CDR3 runs 14 residues. Trimming stripped 1 base from V and 7 bases from J, with 14 bases between. Germline CDR1 is SGHTA and CDR2 is FQGNSA. In DNA form, the CDR3 reads TGTGCCAGCAGCTTAGTGGCGGGTGAGGGAGAGCAGTACTTC. Translated: CASSLVAGEGEQYF. Drawing the rest from reference TRBV7-2 and TRBJ2-7, the complete variable domain is GAGVSQSPSNKVTEKGKDVELRCDPISGHTALYWYRQSLGQGLEFLIYFQGNSAPDKSGLPSDRFSAERTGGSVSTLTIQRTQQEDSAVYLCASSLVAGEGEQYFGPGTRLTVT.

The chain couples TRBV28 to TRBJ1-2; 7 nucleotides agree with TRBD1. Germline CDR1 is MDHEN and CDR2 is SYDVKM. The V gene end was trimmed by 6 bases and the J gene end by 7 bases; junction bases not matched to a gene: 11. CDR3 length: 14 amino acids. CDR3 amino acids: CASSSGGVTIGYTF. The CDR3 DNA sequence: TGTGCCAGCAGCTCAGGGGGGGTAACTATTGGCTACACCTTC.

The rearrangement joins TRBV9 to TRBJ2-5, with D uncertain. The germline gives CDR1 SGDLS, CDR2 YYNGEE. The CDR3 extends over 12 amino acids. The V end was cut by 4 bases, the J end by 3 bases, with 7 bases between. The chain's CDR3 is CASSPHEETQYF. The CDR3 nucleotides are TGTGCCAGCAGCCCCCACGAAGAGACCCAGTACTTC.

The J gene is TRBJ1-6, the V gene TRBV6-5; D not certain. Germline CDR1 reads MNHEY; CDR2 reads SVGAGI. The germline V and J ends were trimmed by 6 bases and 4 bases, with 13 bases remaining between them. The CDR3 totals 15 residues. CDR3 DNA sequence: TGTGCCAGCAGACTCCCGACCCCATATAATTCACCCCTCCACTTT. This codes for CASRLPTPYNSPLHF.

This chain links TRBV29-1 with TRBJ2-1; 8 bases are shared with TRBD2. V lost 7 bases, J lost 4 bases, and 12 bases stayed unmatched. CDR3 length equals 15 residues. The V gene's germline CDR1 is SQVTM and CDR2 ANQGSEA. CDR3 in amino acids: CSARTRGGLYNEQFF. The CDR3 DNA sequence: TGCAGCGCCAGAACCCGGGGGGGCCTATACAATGAGCAGTTCTTC.

This clone was counted a few times. CDR3 residues: CAIRFRGDTEAFF. CDR3 in DNA: TGTGCCATCAGGTTCAGGGGGGACACTGAAGCTTTCTTT. V gene TRBV10-3 combines with J gene TRBJ1-1; 7 bases agree with TRBD1. CDR1 and CDR2 from the germline V gene are ENHRY and SYGVKD. The CDR3 contains 13 residues. Trimming removed 6 bases from V and 3 bases from J; junction bases left unmatched: 4.

J is TRBJ2-2 and V is TRBV12-5, with D unclear. V was pared by 7 bases and J by 0 bases, with 9 bases between. Germline V gene sequence: CDR1 LGHNT, CDR2 FRNRAP. This CDR3 contains 14 residues. CDR3: CASARISNTGELFF. DNA of the CDR3: TGTGCTAGTGCGCGTATATCGAACACCGGGGAGCTGTTTTTT.

V and J are TRBV2 and TRBJ1-1; D is perhaps TRBD1 (6 bases). Between the trimmed V and J ends, which lost 7 bases and 4 bases, there was a span of 16 bases. Per germline, CDR1 SNHLY and CDR2 FYNNEI. This CDR3 has 14 residues. The CDR3 reads CASTPSVGGTEAFF. CDR3 in DNA: TGTGCCAGCACCCCGTCGGTAGGGGGCACTGAAGCTTTCTTT.

This chain links TRBV29-1 with TRBJ2-5; D is perhaps TRBD2 (7 bases). The V gene lost 7 bases and the J gene lost 5 bases, with 14 bases spanning the gap. Germline V gives CDR1 SQVTM, CDR2 ANQGSEA. This CDR3 contains 12 residues. The CDR3 bases are TGCAGCGCTCGAGGGGGAGGGGAGACCCAGTACTTC. Encoded protein: CSARGGGETQYF.

V and J are TRBV18 and TRBJ2-7; 8 nucleotides line up with TRBD1. The CDR3 consists of 16 residues. In germline, CDR1 is KGHSH, CDR2 LQKENI. The junction had 17 bases not matched to a gene; V was cut back by 1 base and J by 12 bases. CDR3 in amino acids: CASSPLAGTGPPERYF. CDR3 coding DNA: TGTGCCAGCTCACCACTTGCCGGGACAGGTCCCCCGGAACGGTACTTC.

This chain connects TRBV28 to TRBJ2-7; either TRBD1 or TRBD2 may fit D (5 bases each). This CDR3 is built from 15 residues. The V end was cut by 4 bases, the J end by 2 bases, with 15 bases between. Germline values: CDR1 MDHEN, CDR2 SYDVKM. The chain's CDR3 is CASSSLGRTAYEQYF. CDR3 DNA: TGTGCCAGCAGTTCCTTGGGACGGACCGCCTACGAGCAGTACTTC.

The J gene is TRBJ1-1, the V gene TRBV24-1, with D uncertain. With 4 bases removed from V and 4 bases from J, the gap between germline ends came to 12 bases. The CDR3 extends over 14 amino acids. Germline V CDR1 and CDR2: KGHDR, SFDVKD. DNA for the CDR3: TGTGCCACCAGTGAGGCCGCCCATGGCACTGAAGCTTTCTTT. Its translation: CATSEAAHGTEAFF.

J is TRBJ1-5 and V is TRBV7-8; D might be TRBD1 (6 bases). Germline CDR1 is SGHVS and CDR2 is FQNEAQ. Deletions cut 5 bases from V and 4 bases from J, with 30 bases between. This CDR3 is 20 amino acids long. CDR3 in amino acids: CASSLKTGRPGGGINQPQHF. In nucleotides, the CDR3 is TGTGCCAGCAGCCTAAAGACAGGCCGCCCCGGGGGAGGAATTAATCAGCCCCAGCATTTT.

The chain uses TRBV3-1 (or the pseudogene TRBV3-2) and TRBJ2-1, with D perhaps TRBD1 (5 bases). This CDR3 contains 14 residues. Germline CDR1 and CDR2: LGHDT and YNNKEL (reference sequence). Trimming removed 1 base at V and 12 bases at J, with 16 bases between. This CDR3 is CASSQGVVERGQFF. The CDR3 coding sequence is TGTGCCAGCAGCCAAGGGGTTGTCGAAAGGGGGCAGTTCTTC.

This rearrangement joins TRBV4-1 to TRBJ1-2; the D gene is possibly TRBD1 (6 bases). With 2 bases removed from V and 6 bases from J, the gap between germline ends came to 19 bases. CDR3 size: 16 residues. Germline loops: CDR1 MGHRA, CDR2 YSYEKL. Here the CDR3 reads CASSQIFRGGKNGYTF. CDR3 DNA sequence: TGCGCCAGCAGCCAAATCTTTCGAGGGGGTAAGAATGGCTACACCTTC.

The chain links TRBV7-9 to TRBJ1-2; weak D call: TRBD1 (6 bases). V was pared by 3 bases and J by 1 base, with 6 bases between. The CDR3 has 13 residues. In germline, CDR1 is SEHNR, CDR2 FQNEAQ (reference sequence). The CDR3: CASSLDSNYGYTF. CDR3 nucleotide sequence: TGTGCCAGCAGCTTGGACAGTAACTATGGCTACACCTTC. Using reference TRBV7-9 and TRBJ1-2 for the parts outside the CDR3, the full variable domain is DTGVSQNPRHKITKRGQNVTFRCDPISEHNRLYWYRQTLGQGPEFLTYFQNEAQLEKSRLLSDRFSAERPKGSFSTLEIQRTEQGDSAMYLCASSLDSNYGYTFGSGTRLTVV.

V gene TRBV10-3 combines with J gene TRBJ2-7; D unresolved. Trimming shortened V by 0 bases and J by 3 bases, and 9 bases separated the two germline ends. Per the germline V gene, CDR1 is ENHRY and CDR2 is SYGVKD. The CDR3 length is 14 residues. Here the CDR3 DNA reads TGTGCCATCAGTGAGTCGACGTCAGGCTACGAGCAGTACTTC. The encoded protein is CAISESTSGYEQYF.